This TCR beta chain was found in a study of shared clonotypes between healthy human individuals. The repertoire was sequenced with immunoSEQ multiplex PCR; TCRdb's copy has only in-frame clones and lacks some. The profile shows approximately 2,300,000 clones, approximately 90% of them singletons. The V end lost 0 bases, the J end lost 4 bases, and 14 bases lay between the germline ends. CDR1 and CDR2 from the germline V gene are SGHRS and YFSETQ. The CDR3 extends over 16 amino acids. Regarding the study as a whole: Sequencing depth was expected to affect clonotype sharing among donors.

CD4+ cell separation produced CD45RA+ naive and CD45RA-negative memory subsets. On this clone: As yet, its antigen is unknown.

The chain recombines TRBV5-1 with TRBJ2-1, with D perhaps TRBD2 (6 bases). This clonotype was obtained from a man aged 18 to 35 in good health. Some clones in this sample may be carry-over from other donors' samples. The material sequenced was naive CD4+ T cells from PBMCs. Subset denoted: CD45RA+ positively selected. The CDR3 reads CASSLGNFREYNEQFF. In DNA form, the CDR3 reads TGCGCCAGCAGCTTGGGAAACTTCCGGGAGTACAATGAGCAGTTCTTC.